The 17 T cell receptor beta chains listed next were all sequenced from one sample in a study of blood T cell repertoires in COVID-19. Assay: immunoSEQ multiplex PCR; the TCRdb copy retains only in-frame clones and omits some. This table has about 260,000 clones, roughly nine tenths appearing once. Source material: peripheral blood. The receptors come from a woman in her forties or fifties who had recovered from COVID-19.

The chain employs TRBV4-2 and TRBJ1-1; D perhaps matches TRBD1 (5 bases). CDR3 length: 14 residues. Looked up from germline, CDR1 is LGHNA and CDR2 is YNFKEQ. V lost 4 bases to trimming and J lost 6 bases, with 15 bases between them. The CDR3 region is CASSPFLGEAEAFF. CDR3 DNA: TGTGCCAGCAGCCCGTTTTTAGGGGAGGCTGAAGCTTTCTTT.

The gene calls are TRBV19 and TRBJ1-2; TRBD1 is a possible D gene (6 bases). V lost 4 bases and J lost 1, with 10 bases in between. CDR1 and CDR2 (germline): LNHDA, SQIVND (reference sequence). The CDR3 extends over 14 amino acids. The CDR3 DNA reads TGTGCCAGTAGTACCCTGGACAGTAACTATGGCTACACCTTC. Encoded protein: CASSTLDSNYGYTF.

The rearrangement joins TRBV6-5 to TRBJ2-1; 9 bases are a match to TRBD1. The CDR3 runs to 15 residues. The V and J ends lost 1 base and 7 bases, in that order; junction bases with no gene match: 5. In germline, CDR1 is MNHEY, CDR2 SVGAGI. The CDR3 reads CASSYLGQGRNEQFF. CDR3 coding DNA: TGTGCCAGCAGTTACTTGGGACAGGGTCGTAATGAGCAGTTCTTC.

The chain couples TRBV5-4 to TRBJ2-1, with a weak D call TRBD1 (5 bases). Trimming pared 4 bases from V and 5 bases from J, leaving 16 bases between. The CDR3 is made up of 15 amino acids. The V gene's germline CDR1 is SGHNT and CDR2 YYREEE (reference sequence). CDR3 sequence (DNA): TGTGCCAGCAGCCCTTCCCCACGACAGAACAATGAGCAGTTCTTC. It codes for CASSPSPRQNNEQFF.

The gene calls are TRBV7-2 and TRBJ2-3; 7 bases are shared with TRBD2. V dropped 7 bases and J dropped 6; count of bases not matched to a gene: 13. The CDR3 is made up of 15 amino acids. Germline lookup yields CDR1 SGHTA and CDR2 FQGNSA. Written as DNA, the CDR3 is TGTGCCAGCACCCCTCAGCGGGATTGGTCCGATACGCAGTATTTT. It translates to CASTPQRDWSDTQYF.

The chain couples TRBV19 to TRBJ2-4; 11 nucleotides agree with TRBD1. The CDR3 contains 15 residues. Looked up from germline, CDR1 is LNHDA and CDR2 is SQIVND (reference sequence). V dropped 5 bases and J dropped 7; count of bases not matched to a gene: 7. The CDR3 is CASSLPRDRGNIQYF. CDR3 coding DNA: TGTGCCAGTAGTCTCCCCCGGGACAGGGGGAACATTCAGTACTTC.

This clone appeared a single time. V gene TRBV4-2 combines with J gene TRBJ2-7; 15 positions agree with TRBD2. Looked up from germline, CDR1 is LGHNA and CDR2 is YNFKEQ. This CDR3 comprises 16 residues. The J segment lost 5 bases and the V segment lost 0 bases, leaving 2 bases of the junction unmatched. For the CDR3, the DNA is TGTGCCAGCAGCCAAGAAGGACTAGCGGGAGGGAACGAGCAGTACTTC. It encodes CASSQEGLAGGNEQYF.

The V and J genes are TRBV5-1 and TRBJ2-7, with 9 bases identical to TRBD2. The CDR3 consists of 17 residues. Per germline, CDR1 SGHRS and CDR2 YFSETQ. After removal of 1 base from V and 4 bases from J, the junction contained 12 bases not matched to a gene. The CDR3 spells CASSLRSGLAGLYEQYF. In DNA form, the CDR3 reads TGCGCCAGCAGCTTGAGGTCGGGGCTAGCGGGGCTTTACGAGCAGTACTTC.

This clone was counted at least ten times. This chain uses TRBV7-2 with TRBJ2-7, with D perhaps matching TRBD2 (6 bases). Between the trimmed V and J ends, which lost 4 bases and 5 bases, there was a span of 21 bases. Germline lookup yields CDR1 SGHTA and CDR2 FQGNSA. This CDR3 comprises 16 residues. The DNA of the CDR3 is TGTGCCAGCAGCTGGAGGTCGGGTAGCGGCTCGGACGAGCAGTACTTC. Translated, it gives CASSWRSGSGSDEQYF.

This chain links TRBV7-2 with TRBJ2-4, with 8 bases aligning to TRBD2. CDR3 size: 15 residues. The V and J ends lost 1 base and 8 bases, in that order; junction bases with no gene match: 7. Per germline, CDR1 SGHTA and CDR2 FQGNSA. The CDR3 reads CASSLEREGRYIQYF. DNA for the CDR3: TGTGCCAGCAGCTTAGAACGGGAGGGCCGATACATTCAGTACTTC.

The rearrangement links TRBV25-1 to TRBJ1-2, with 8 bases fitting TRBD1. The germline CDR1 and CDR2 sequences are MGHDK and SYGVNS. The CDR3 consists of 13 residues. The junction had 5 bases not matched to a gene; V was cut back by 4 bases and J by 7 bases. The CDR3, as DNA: TGTGCCAGCAGTGCAGGGGGCGCGGGTGGCTACACCTTC. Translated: CASSAGGAGGYTF.

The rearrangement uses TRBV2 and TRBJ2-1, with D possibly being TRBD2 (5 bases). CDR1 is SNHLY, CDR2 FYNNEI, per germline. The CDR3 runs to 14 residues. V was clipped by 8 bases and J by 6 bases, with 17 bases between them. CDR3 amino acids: CASSGLDSVNEQFF. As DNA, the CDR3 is TGTGCCAGCTCTGGACTGGATAGTGTCAATGAGCAGTTCTTC.

For the CDR3, the DNA is TGTGCCAGCAGCTTCCCCGGGATGAACACTGAAGCTTTCTTT. Protein product: CASSFPGMNTEAFF. The V gene is TRBV11-2, the J gene TRBJ1-1; D gene ambiguous. Trimming pared 3 bases from V and 0 bases from J, leaving 8 bases between. Germline loops: CDR1 SGHAT, CDR2 FQNNGV. The CDR3 runs 14 residues.

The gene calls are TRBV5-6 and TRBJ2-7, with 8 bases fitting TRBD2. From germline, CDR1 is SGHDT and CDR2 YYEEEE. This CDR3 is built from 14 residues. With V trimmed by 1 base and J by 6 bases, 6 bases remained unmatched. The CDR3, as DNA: TGTGCCAGCAGCTTGTCCCGGGGGGGCCTCGAGCAGTACTTC. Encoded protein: CASSLSRGGLEQYF.

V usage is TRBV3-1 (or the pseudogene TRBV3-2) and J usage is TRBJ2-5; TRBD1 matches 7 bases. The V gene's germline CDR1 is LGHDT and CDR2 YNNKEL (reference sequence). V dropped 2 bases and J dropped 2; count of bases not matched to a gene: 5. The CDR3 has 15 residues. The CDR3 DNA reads TGTGCCAGCAGCCAAAGGCCAGGGGGACAAGAGACCCAGTACTTC. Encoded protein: CASSQRPGGQETQYF.

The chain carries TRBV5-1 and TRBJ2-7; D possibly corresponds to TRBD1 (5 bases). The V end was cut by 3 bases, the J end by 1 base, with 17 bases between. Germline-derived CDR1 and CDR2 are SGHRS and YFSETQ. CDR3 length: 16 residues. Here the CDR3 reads CASSYRRGAVSYEQYF. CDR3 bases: TGCGCCAGCAGCTATCGGCGTGGGGCGGTATCCTACGAGCAGTACTTC.

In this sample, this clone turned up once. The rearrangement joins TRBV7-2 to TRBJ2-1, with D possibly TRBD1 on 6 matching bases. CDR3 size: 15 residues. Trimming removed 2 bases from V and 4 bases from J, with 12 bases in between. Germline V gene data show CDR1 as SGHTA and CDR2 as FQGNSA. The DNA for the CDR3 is TGTGCCAGCAGCTTATTCGTGGGGACATACAATGAGCAGTTCTTC. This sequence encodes CASSLFVGTYNEQFF. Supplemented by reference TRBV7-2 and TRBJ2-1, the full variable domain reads GAGVSQSPSNKVTEKGKDVELRCDPISGHTALYWYRQSLGQGLEFLIYFQGNSAPDKSGLPSDRFSAERTGGSVSTLTIQRTQQEDSAVYLCASSLFVGTYNEQFFGPGTRLTVL.